These 16 T cell receptor beta chains were sequenced from one sample in a study of blood T cell repertoires in COVID-19. The table came from immunoSEQ multiplex PCR; TCRdb's copy has only in-frame clones and leaves some out. The sample consists of about 270,000 clones, about four fifths of them appearing once. Input material: peripheral blood. Every receptor here comes from a woman under 30 with acute or convalescent COVID-19.

This clone appeared a single time. The CDR3: CATSRSLSWGPIRDEQFF. The CDR3 coding sequence is TGTGCCACCAGCAGATCTTTGTCCTGGGGCCCGATAAGGGATGAGCAGTTCTTC. The chain recombines TRBV15 with TRBJ2-1; D is possibly TRBD1 (5 bases). The CDR3 totals 18 residues. The germline V gene encodes CDR1 LNHNV and CDR2 YYDKDF (reference sequence). V shed 2 bases and J shed 8 bases, with 25 bases lying between them.

The V call is TRBV28, the J call TRBJ2-7, with TRBD2 identical over 7 bases. From germline, CDR1 is MDHEN and CDR2 SYDVKM. The V and J ends lost 3 bases and 4 bases, in that order; junction bases with no gene match: 6. The CDR3 length is 14 residues. Here the CDR3 DNA reads TGTGCCAGCAGTTTCGGCGGGAGCCCTTACGAGCAGTACTTC. It translates to CASSFGGSPYEQYF.

The chain carries TRBV6-2 or TRBV6-3 and TRBJ2-5; possible D gene TRBD1, 6 bases. Germline assignment: CDR1 MNHEY and CDR2 SVGEGT. Trimming took off 2 bases at V and 2 bases at J, with 9 bases between the two ends. This CDR3 region has 14 residues. The CDR3 nucleotides are TGTGCCAGCAGTTACGTCGACAGGCAAGAGACCCAGTACTTC. It is translated as CASSYVDRQETQYF.

This clone was counted once. This rearrangement joins TRBV7-3 to TRBJ2-2; TRBD1 matches 8 bases. V dropped 2 bases and J dropped 1; count of bases not matched to a gene: 12. CDR3 length: 19 residues. Germline V gives CDR1 SGHTA, CDR2 FQGTGA. CDR3 in amino acids: CASSLGRQGASGNTGELFF. Here the CDR3 DNA reads TGTGCCAGCAGCTTAGGAAGGCAGGGGGCGTCTGGGAACACCGGGGAGCTGTTTTTT. Supplemented by reference TRBV7-3 and TRBJ2-2, the full variable domain reads GAGVSQTPSNKVTEKGKYVELRCDPISGHTALYWYRQSLGQGPEFLIYFQGTGAADDSGLPNDRFFAVRPEGSVSTLKIQRTERGDSAVYLCASSLGRQGASGNTGELFFGEGSRLTVL.

The rearrangement joins TRBV6-5 to TRBJ2-1, with a possible D match to TRBD2 (6 bases). This CDR3 contains 13 residues. Germline V CDR1 and CDR2: MNHEY, SVGAGI. The V end was cut by 6 bases, the J end by 8 bases, with 14 bases between. CDR3 protein: CASRGTLTDEQFF. For the CDR3, the DNA is TGTGCCAGCAGAGGGACTCTCACCGATGAGCAGTTCTTC.

The chain employs TRBV1 and TRBJ2-2; the table's D call of TRBD2 was not tested on the DNA. TRBV1 is listed as a pseudogene. The length of the CDR3 is 21 residues. CDR3: CTSSQDLTSASGRGGTGELFF. CDR3 nucleotides: TGCACCAGCAGCCAAGATTTGACCTCAGCTAGCGGGAGGGGCGGCACCGGGGAGCTGTTTTTT.

The chain employs TRBV5-6 and TRBJ2-7; TRBD2 matches 10 bases. CDR1 SGHDT and CDR2 YYEEEE come from the germline V gene. The CDR3 runs to 18 residues. V shed 4 bases and J 2 bases; nucleotides not matched to a gene: 15. The chain's CDR3 is CASSTLGQRTSGAYEQYF. The CDR3 nucleotides are TGTGCCAGCAGCACACTGGGACAGAGAACTAGCGGGGCCTACGAGCAGTACTTC.

This clone was seen a few times. The chain links TRBV25-1 to TRBJ2-7; D call uncertain. Germline V gene data show CDR1 as MGHDK and CDR2 as SYGVNS. V was cut by 4 bases and J by 3 bases, with 10 bases left in between. The CDR3 is 13 amino acids. The CDR3 bases are TGTGCCAGCAGTGGGTGGCCGTTCTACGAGCAGTACTTC. This encodes CASSGWPFYEQYF.

This clone was counted between two and nine times. This sequence joins TRBV28 and TRBJ2-7; TRBD2 matches 10 bases. This CDR3 is built from 15 residues. From germline, CDR1 is MDHEN and CDR2 SYDVKM. The junction had 4 bases not matched to a gene; V was cut back by 4 bases and J by 1 base. The CDR3 reads CASSSAGGGSYEQYF. The CDR3 DNA reads as TGTGCCAGCAGTTCAGCGGGAGGGGGATCCTACGAGCAGTACTTC.

This clone showed up just once. This chain links TRBV7-9 with TRBJ1-6; D might be TRBD1 (6 bases). Per germline, CDR1 SEHNR and CDR2 FQNEAQ (reference sequence). Deletions cut 4 bases from V and 5 bases from J, with 12 bases between. This CDR3 is built from 15 residues. The CDR3 coding sequence is TGTGCCAGCAGCTCCACAGGGCCGAATAATTCACCCCTCCACTTT. Amino acid sequence: CASSSTGPNNSPLHF.

This clone occurred a few times. The chain uses TRBV6-5 and TRBJ1-1; D is uncertain. Trimming shortened V by 7 bases and J by 7 bases, and 10 bases separated the two germline ends. CDR1 MNHEY and CDR2 SVGAGI come from the germline V gene. The CDR3 extends over 11 amino acids. In DNA, the CDR3 is TGTGCCAGCATGGCTGAGGTTGAAGCTTTCTTT. Its translation: CASMAEVEAFF.

This clone appeared a single time. The chain links TRBV5-1 to TRBJ2-7; tentatively, D is TRBD1 (5 bases). The germline gives CDR1 SGHRS, CDR2 YFSETQ. The CDR3 loop spans 15 amino acids. Trimming removed 1 base at V and 3 bases at J, with 14 bases between. CDR3 in amino acids: CASSLQGSSLYEQYF. The CDR3 nucleotides are TGCGCCAGCAGCTTGCAGGGCAGCAGCCTCTACGAGCAGTACTTC.

The rearrangement uses TRBV6-1 and TRBJ2-7, with D possibly TRBD2 on 5 matching bases. Trimming removed 3 bases from V and 0 bases from J, with 12 bases in between. Germline CDR1 reads MNHNS; CDR2 reads SASEGT. The CDR3 length is 15 residues. CDR3 protein: CASSDADGNSYEQYF. The CDR3 DNA reads as TGTGCCAGCAGTGATGCAGACGGGAACTCCTACGAGCAGTACTTC.

This chain links TRBV6-5 with TRBJ2-7; D might be TRBD1 (6 bases). Trimming left V 2 bases short and J 0 bases short, with 11 bases between. Germline assignment: CDR1 MNHEY and CDR2 SVGAGI. This CDR3 has 15 amino acids. The CDR3 protein is CASSYGQSDSYEQYF. As DNA, the CDR3 is TGTGCCAGCAGTTACGGACAGTCAGACTCCTACGAGCAGTACTTC.

This sequence joins TRBV20-1 and TRBJ2-1; TRBD2 is a possible D gene (6 bases). Trimming cost V 3 bases and J 16 bases, with 16 bases left between them. The germline CDR1 and CDR2 sequences are DFQATT and SNEGSKA (reference sequence). The CDR3 totals 11 residues. CDR3 nucleotide sequence: TGCAGTGCTAGCTTCGGAGGGGTTGTCTTCTTC. Protein: CSASFGGVVFF.

The chain has TRBV5-1 and TRBJ1-1, with TRBD1 identical over 7 bases. CDR3 length equals 17 residues. Looked up from germline, CDR1 is SGHRS and CDR2 is YFSETQ. V lost 1 base and J lost 0; bases outside the gene matches: 9. CDR3 sequence: CASSLSFGTDVNTEAFF. In DNA, the CDR3 is TGCGCCAGCAGCTTGAGTTTCGGGACAGACGTGAACACTGAAGCTTTCTTT.